This T cell receptor beta chain was obtained from a study of blood T cells in healthy people across ages. The CDR3 contains 17 residues. V shed 0 bases and J shed 13 bases, with 28 bases lying between them. Germline V gives CDR1 GTSNPN, CDR2 SVGIG (reference sequence). This clonotype was counted between two and nine times. Through a sample-barcoded 5' primer and a J-beta primer mix, a second PCR was run for about 6 to 11 cycles. TCRdb re-analysed the 5' RACE reads in MiXCR, keeping a single row per CDR3 protein. The data show some 1.6 million distinct CDR3 sequences, roughly 32% seen once. The chain combines TRBV30 with TRBJ2-1; D gene ambiguous. Sequencing input: blood. This TCR was sampled from a woman in her twenties or thirties in good health. DNA for the CDR3: TGTGCCTGGAGTGTATTGGATCGGTCGCAGACCCAAGAGACCCAGTTCTTC. This gives the protein CAWSVLDRSQTQETQFF.